These T cell receptor beta chains were read from a single sample in a study of pediatric ulcerative colitis. Libraries were prepared by immunoSEQ multiplex PCR; TCRdb keeps only in-frame clonotypes and omits some of them. The table lists 20,000 to 30,000 clones, more than 65% of them singletons. Specimen: gut tissue. The receptors were gathered from a boy younger than 18 with severe ulcerative colitis. Each CDR3 is given without its conserved first and last residue.

>TRBJ2-7|TRBV28
ASRRTGRYEQY
>TRBJ2-1|TRBV27
ASSLGPRNEQF
>TRBJ2-1|TRBV29-1
SACDPYNEQF
>TRBJ2-1|TRBV10-3
AISLTGERNEQF
>TRBJ2-2|TRBV4-3
ASRRDTGELF
>TRBJ2-6|TRBV6-6
ASSSGSDGANVLT
>TRBJ2-2|TRBV2
AKQGITGELF
>TRBJ2-7|TRBV11-1
ASSSGTSGRNEQY
>TRBJ1-1|TRBV4-3
ASSHTSPVTGHNTEAF
>TRBJ2-1|TRBV7-9
ASSLDAEQF
>TRBJ2-1|TRBV7-2
ASSFEGTTSGRSNEQF
>TRBJ1-1|TRBV12-5
ASGLTDRGLAF
>TRBJ2-2|TRBV13
ASSLGGLGTGELF
>TRBJ2-3|TRBV11-3
ASSFSGSTDTQY
>TRBJ2-7|TRBV11-3
ASSPRLAGYTYEQY
>TRBJ1-1|TRBV13
ASSPTGGTEAF
>TRBJ2-3|TRBV5-4
ASNLAGDMQY
>TRBJ2-3|TRBV5-4
ASSFIGGRSDTQY
>TRBJ1-2|TRBV6-4
ASSDAGPPISRGYT
>TRBJ2-7|TRBV27
ASRSGGPYEQY
>TRBJ2-3|TRBV6-5
ASSYSQQGTDTQY
>TRBJ2-5|TRBV7-6
ASSLVDSGRETQY
>TRBJ2-1|TRBV7-2
ASSLGQGAQGEQF
>TRBJ2-1|TRBV2
ASVRDSSINEQF
>TRBJ2-3|TRBV29-1
SVEGSRQGVGTDTQY
>TRBJ2-1|TRBV29-1
SVGGGYNEQF
>TRBJ2-7|TRBV13
ASSPRGLYYEQY
>TRBJ1-1|TRBV7-9
ASSLVGATKSPEAF
>TRBJ1-1|TRBV6-1
ASSPWTGMNTEAF
>TRBJ2-3|TRBV5-1
ASSRGGSGSDTQY
>TRBJ2-1|TRBV4-2
ASSRDLAGHYNEQF
>TRBJ2-5|TRBV11-3
ASSLTGVETQY
>TRBJ2-1|TRBV11-2
ASSLEAVGYNEQF
>TRBJ2-2|TRBV18
ASSPRTGANTGELF
>TRBJ2-3|TRBV5-1
ASSFYGRGITDTQY
>TRBJ1-5|TRBV7-2
ASSLALGSNQPQH
>TRBJ2-7|TRBV2
ASRGTSAVYEQY
>TRBJ1-2|TRBV7-2
ASSFGKDREYGYT
>TRBJ2-1|TRBV4-3
ASSQDWTSSNEQF
>TRBJ2-3|TRBV15
ATSHGRSADTQY
>TRBJ2-5|TRBV5-1
ASSLAGGPGQETQY
>TRBJ2-3|TRBV5-1
ASSLEVAGADTQY
>TRBJ2-1|TRBV27
ASRPPPYNEQF
>TRBJ2-7|TRBV5-4
ASSSPGQGTYEQY
>TRBJ2-3|TRBV4-3
ASSQEVGSLKGTDTQY
>TRBJ1-1|TRBV6-5
ASSKWDSEAF
>TRBJ2-2|TRBV6-5
ASSMDRGTGELF
>TRBJ2-2|TRBV4-1
ASSQGMSGELF
>TRBJ2-1|TRBV7-9
ASSLEGSSYNEQF
>TRBJ1-1|TRBV7-9
ASSLGGQNTEAF
>.|TRBV27
ASRPDLTSQNHEQY
>TRBJ1-3|TRBV7-8
ASSAVIQGSGNTIY
>TRBJ2-5|TRBV9
ASSQGVLETQY
>TRBJ2-2|TRBV28
ASSSLQGTGELF